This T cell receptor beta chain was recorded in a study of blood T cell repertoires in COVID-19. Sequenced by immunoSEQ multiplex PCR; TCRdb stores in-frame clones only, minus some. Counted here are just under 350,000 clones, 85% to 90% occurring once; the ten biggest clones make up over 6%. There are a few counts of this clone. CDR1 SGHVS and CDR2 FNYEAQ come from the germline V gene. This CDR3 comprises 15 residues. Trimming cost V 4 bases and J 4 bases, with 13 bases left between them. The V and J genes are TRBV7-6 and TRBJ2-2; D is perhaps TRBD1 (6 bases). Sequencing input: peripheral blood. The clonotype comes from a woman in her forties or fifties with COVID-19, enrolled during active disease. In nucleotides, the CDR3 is TGTGCCAGCAGCTCCCTGACAGGTGGCACCGGGGAGCTGTTTTTT. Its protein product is CASSSLTGGTGELFF. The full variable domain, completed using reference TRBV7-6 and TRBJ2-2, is GAGVSQSPRYKVTKRGQDVALRCDPISGHVSLYWYRQALGQGPEFLTYFNYEAQQDKSGLPNDRFSAERPEGSISTLTIQRTEQRDSAMYRCASSSLTGGTGELFFGEGSRLTVL.